The 19 T cell receptor beta chains given below trace back to one sample, sequenced in a study of T cells in Graves' hyperthyroidism and ophthalmopathy (dated by TCRdb to between 2018 and 2021). Libraries came from multiplex PCR. Instrument on record: Illumina HiSeq 2000. The TCR beta CDR3 regions were amplified from the RNA transcripts. A first-round RT-PCR of the TCR CDR3 used the HTBI primer set with the Qiagen OneStep RT-PCR kit. TCRdb cleaned the public reads at Q25 with fastp, built clones with MiXCR and kept in-frame beta chains. When rows share a CDR3 protein, they turn into one entry using the most common DNA and genes. Counted in this sample were hundreds of thousands of distinct CDR3 sequences; under 20% of them appeared once. Approximately 18% of the sample comes from the top ten. The sequencing sample was made of blood. The receptors come from a woman in her late teens or twenties with Graves' ophthalmopathy.

This rearrangement joins TRBV7-6 to TRBJ2-7, with D possibly being TRBD2 (5 bases). The CDR3 is 13 residues long. Germline values: CDR1 SGHVS, CDR2 FNYEAQ. The V end was cut by 5 bases, the J end by 5 bases, with 13 bases between. This CDR3 is CASSPPHGNEQYF. The CDR3 DNA reads TGTGCCAGCAGCCCCCCCCACGGGAACGAGCAGTACTTC.

Concerning this clonotype: With a much larger clone just one base away, this may be a read error. The V gene is TRBV20-1, the J gene TRBJ1-5; D possibly corresponds to TRBD1 (6 bases). Germline V gene sequence: CDR1 DFQATT, CDR2 SNEGSKA (reference sequence). The CDR3 is 13 residues long. With 6 bases removed from V and 3 bases from J, the gap between germline ends came to 12 bases. Here the CDR3 reads CSAAGQFNQPQHF. For the CDR3, the DNA is TGCAGTGCGGCTGGACAGTTCAATCAGCCCCAGCATTTT.

Only a few counts were recorded for this clonotype. The V and J genes are TRBV19 and TRBJ1-2; possibly TRBD1 for D (6 bases). Germline V gives CDR1 LNHDA, CDR2 SQIVND (reference sequence). The V and J ends lost 8 bases and 3 bases respectively, with 16 bases between them. The CDR3 has 14 residues. Here the CDR3 DNA reads TGTGCCAGTGGGTCTACAGGGAGCGACTATGGCTACACCTTC. Amino acid sequence: CASGSTGSDYGYTF.

The sample holds a few counts of this clonotype. This chain uses TRBV6-1 with TRBJ2-5; TRBD1 might be the D (6 bases). Germline CDR1 is MNHNS and CDR2 is SASEGT. The CDR3 is 15 amino acids. The V gene lost 2 bases and the J gene lost 5 bases, with 15 bases spanning the gap. The CDR3 region has the DNA TGTGCCAGCAGTGAAAGTTGGACAGTGTACGAGACCCAGTACTTC. This translates into CASSESWTVYETQYF.

This clonotype appeared many times. This chain joins TRBV30 and TRBJ1-4; 7 positions agree with TRBD1. This CDR3 is 14 amino acids long. Germline trimming cut 3 bases from V and 4 bases from J; bases unmatched to any gene: 5. CDR1 is GTSNPN, CDR2 SVGIG, per germline (reference sequence). The CDR3 region is CAWRRGQLNEKLFF. The CDR3 coding sequence is TGTGCCTGGAGGCGGGGACAGCTTAATGAAAAACTGTTTTTT. The whole variable domain, remainder taken from reference TRBV30 and TRBJ1-4, is SQTIHQWPATLVQPVGSPLSLECTVEGTSNPNLYWYRQAAGRGLQLLFYSVGIGQISSEVPQNLSASRPQDRQFILSSKKLLLSDSGFYLCAWRRGQLNEKLFFGSGTQLSVL.

This clonotype was found a few times. The chain has TRBV19 and TRBJ1-1; 7 bases agree with TRBD1. V shed 5 bases and J 8 bases; nucleotides not matched to a gene: 2. The germline gives CDR1 LNHDA, CDR2 SQIVND (reference sequence). The CDR3 is 11 amino acids. The CDR3 nucleotides are TGTGCCAGTAGTGACAGGGCCGAAGCTTTCTTT. The encoded protein is CASSDRAEAFF.

In this sample, this clonotype turned up many times. The V gene is TRBV7-2, the J gene TRBJ2-1; D is undetermined. Trimming shortened V by 0 bases and J by 7 bases, and 10 bases separated the two germline ends. CDR1 SGHTA and CDR2 FQGNSA come from the germline V gene. CDR3 length: 14 residues. The CDR3 is CASSLALPLNEQFF. The CDR3, as DNA: TGTGCCAGCAGCTTAGCACTTCCTTTGAATGAGCAGTTCTTC.

In this sample, this clonotype turned up many times. This chain links TRBV6-1 with TRBJ1-1, with a tentative D call TRBD1 (5 bases). The V end lost 6 bases, the J end lost 0 bases, and 14 bases lay between the germline ends. Germline CDR1 reads MNHNS; CDR2 reads SASEGT. CDR3 length: 15 residues. The CDR3 nucleotides are TGTGCCAGCAGGCCCCCGGGACCGTTGAACACTGAAGCTTTCTTT. The encoded protein is CASRPPGPLNTEAFF.

The chain couples TRBV30 to TRBJ2-3; TRBD1 might be the D (6 bases). The CDR3 runs to 13 residues. Germline V lookup: CDR1 GTSNPN, CDR2 SVGIG (reference sequence). Trimming cost V 2 bases and J 7 bases, with 13 bases left between them. The CDR3 DNA reads as TGTGCCTGGAGTACCGGGACACTCAATACGCAGTATTTT. It translates to CAWSTGTLNTQYF.

V usage is TRBV5-1 and J usage is TRBJ1-1; weak D call: TRBD1 (6 bases). CDR3 length: 13 residues. Per the germline V gene, CDR1 is SGHRS and CDR2 is YFSETQ. V was shortened by 0 bases and J by 12 bases, with 15 bases between the two germline ends. The chain's CDR3 is CASSLVGASAPFF. The CDR3 nucleotides are TGCGCCAGCAGCTTGGTGGGGGCCTCAGCACCTTTCTTT.

The sample holds many counts of this clonotype. This chain uses TRBV28 with TRBJ1-1; possibly TRBD1 for D (5 bases). V lost 5 bases and J 6 bases, leaving 10 bases between the germline ends. The CDR3 has 12 residues. The germline gives CDR1 MDHEN, CDR2 SYDVKM. The CDR3 sequence: CASSLRVPEAFF. The CDR3 nucleotides read TGTGCCAGCAGTCTCAGGGTTCCTGAAGCTTTCTTT.

Many counts were recorded for this clonotype. This chain uses TRBV20-1 with TRBJ2-1; tentative D call: TRBD2 (5 bases). The CDR3 runs 13 residues. The V end lost 0 bases, the J end lost 7 bases, and 10 bases lay between the germline ends. Germline CDR1 DFQATT, CDR2 SNEGSKA (reference sequence). CDR3 DNA sequence: TGCAGTGCTAGAGATGCTAGCTCTAATGAGCAGTTCTTC. Amino acid sequence: CSARDASSNEQFF.

V usage is TRBV6-5 and J usage is TRBJ2-2; 8 bases agree with TRBD2. CDR1 is MNHEY and CDR2 is SVGAGI in the germline V gene. V lost 4 bases to trimming and J lost 2 bases; unmatched junction nucleotides: 6. The CDR3 sequence is 16 residues long. CDR3 DNA: TGTGCCAGCAGTTTCGTGACTAGCGCTAACACCGGGGAGCTGTTTTTT. Protein product: CASSFVTSANTGELFF.

The sample holds many counts of this clonotype. The J gene is TRBJ1-1, the V gene TRBV3-1; D not certain. Germline loops: CDR1 LGHDT, CDR2 YNNKEL (reference sequence). The CDR3 contains 13 residues. Between the trimmed V and J ends, which lost 7 bases and 1 base, there was a span of 10 bases. This CDR3 reads CASNQGGNTEAFF. Here the CDR3 DNA reads TGTGCCAGCAATCAAGGCGGGAACACTGAAGCTTTCTTT.

This clonotype came up a few times. The CDR3 region has the DNA TGTGCCAGTACCGGGACAGCCTACTATGGCTACACCTTC. This encodes CASTGTAYYGYTF. V and J are TRBV5-6 and TRBJ1-2, with TRBD1 matching 7 bases. The CDR3 consists of 13 residues. Germline-derived CDR1 and CDR2 are SGHDT and YYEEEE. Trimming at V came to 8 bases and at J to 3 bases, leaving 7 bases not matched to a gene.

This clonotype was detected many times. The rearrangement joins TRBV7-2 to TRBJ1-2; 8 positions match TRBD1. V lost 5 bases, J lost 4 bases, and 6 bases stayed unmatched. This CDR3 region has 14 residues. Germline CDR1 and CDR2: SGHTA and FQGNSA. The CDR3 reads CASSKTGAGYGYTF. The CDR3 region has the DNA TGTGCCAGCAGCAAGACAGGGGCCGGCTATGGCTACACCTTC.

The J gene is TRBJ2-1, the V gene TRBV20-1; 7 nucleotides agree with TRBD2. Germline CDR1 and CDR2: DFQATT and SNEGSKA (reference sequence). V was clipped by 3 bases and J by 8 bases; unmatched bases: 4. This CDR3 comprises 12 residues. The CDR3 protein is CSASTGGYEQFF. The CDR3 nucleotides read TGCAGTGCTAGTACGGGAGGCTATGAGCAGTTCTTC.

V and J are TRBV7-9 and TRBJ1-2, with D unresolved. This CDR3 comprises 14 residues. Deletions cut 0 bases from V and 7 bases from J, with 12 bases between. Germline V lookup: CDR1 SEHNR, CDR2 FQNEAQ (reference sequence). The DNA for the CDR3 is TGTGCCAGCAGCTTAGCAGGGCCCCAGTTTGGCTACACCTTC. Translated: CASSLAGPQFGYTF.

This clonotype turned up a few times. V is TRBV20-1 and J is TRBJ1-4, with D perhaps TRBD1 (6 bases). V lost 5 bases, J lost 10 bases, and 17 bases lay in between. The CDR3 is 13 residues long. Germline lookup yields CDR1 DFQATT and CDR2 SNEGSKA (reference sequence). CDR3 region: CSAPAPGAGKLFF. In DNA, the CDR3 is TGCAGTGCTCCCGCCCCAGGGGCTGGAAAACTGTTTTTT.